The T cell receptor beta chain described here comes from a study of a mutant IDH1 vaccine in newly diagnosed glioma. Study summary: Patients were started on vaccination 4-6 weeks after radiotherapy alone, or with temozolomide cycles. Of the patients given treatment, around 60% were male and 37.5% were female, and a mean age of about 44 years was recorded.

The study's findings and limits: Patients mounted vaccine-induced immune responses in about 93% of cases. Apparently, pseudoprogression bore no relation to changes among the top peripheral T cell clonotypes.

Only in-frame clones appear in the TCRdb table, and some are missing; sequencing was by immunoSEQ multiplex PCR. The table shows about 72,000 clones, with 75% to 90% occurring only once. This clone has more than one count but fewer than ten. Its specificity is not known. The sample's time point: week 23, last vaccination. The investigators gave 300 ug of mutant IDH1 20-mer peptide in each vaccine dose, together with topical imiquimod. The V gene lost 2 bases and the J gene lost 0 bases, with 24 bases spanning the gap. CDR1 and CDR2 from the germline V gene are SGHRS and YFSETQ. The CDR3 runs to 20 residues.

The TCR was taken from a man aged 18 to 35 with glioma. V is TRBV5-1 and J is TRBJ2-1; D may be TRBD1 (5 bases). Sequenced here: PBMCs, sampled from a glioma patient whose treatment included an IDH1 peptide vaccine. CDR3 in DNA: TGCGCCAGCAGCTTTGGACAACCCGGCCTAGGAGTTTTCTCCTACAATGAGCAGTTCTTC. The encoded protein is CASSFGQPGLGVFSYNEQFF.